This TCR beta chain was profiled in a study of T cells in Graves' hyperthyroidism and ophthalmopathy. General study points: Stable hyperthyroidism and ophthalmopathy were separated using 13 V-J signatures. Among thyroid clonotypes expanded above 0.001, most also appeared in blood.

This clonotype has ten or more counts. Its cognate antigen is unknown. Ophthalmopathy patients had Clinical Activity Score at least 3, NOSPECS grade at least 4, duration under 3 months. CDR1 and CDR2 from the germline V gene are SGHRS and YFSETQ. The V and J ends lost 4 bases and 5 bases respectively, with 15 bases between them. The CDR3 runs 14 residues. TCR beta CDR3 region amplification was performed from RNA transcripts. The HTBI primer set was used in a first-round RT-PCR of the TCR CDR3. TCRdb re-derived calls from the multiplex PCR reads in MiXCR, one entry per CDR3 protein. The sample contains about 520,000 distinct CDR3 sequences, roughly 25% of which appear only once.

This receptor was taken from a woman in her 30s with Graves' ophthalmopathy. The sequencing input was blood. The chain is built from TRBV5-1 and TRBJ1-1; D unresolved. CDR3 loop: CASSRTAGGTEAFF. In DNA, the CDR3 is TGCGCCAGCAGCCGGACGGCAGGAGGAACTGAAGCTTTCTTT.